This T cell receptor beta chain was captured in a study of neurological immune-mediated disorders. Findings of the study overall: CDR3 amino acid sequences of expanded clones were not shared across subjects, a result suggesting private repertoires in all groups.

The germline CDR1 and CDR2 sequences are SGHAT and FQNNGV. The CDR3 runs 13 residues. The germline V and J ends were trimmed by 1 base and 15 bases, with 16 bases remaining between them. Volunteers attending a blood bank in Maryland, USA, served as healthy controls. The team produced cDNA through 5'RACE using 10-nucleotide random UMIs. Over 170 million TCR-beta sequences from 15-18 subjects came out of each sequencing run. MiXCR was run by TCRdb on the 5' RACE reads, yielding one entry per CDR3 protein. The sample yields tens of thousands of distinct CDR3 sequences, 9.5% to 12% seen once. This clonotype was seen repeatedly, ten times or more. What it binds is not known.

The sequencing input was PBMCs. The chain combines TRBV11-2 with TRBJ2-1; no definite D call. This receptor was taken from a man in his sixties in good health. The CDR3 sequence is CASSLAPLKPWFF. The CDR3 bases are TGTGCCAGCAGCTTAGCCCCCCTAAAGCCCTGGTTCTTC.